This TCR beta chain was recorded in a study of blood T cell repertoires in COVID-19. The CDR3 extends over 14 amino acids. Germline-derived CDR1 and CDR2 are ENHRY and SYGVKD. V lost 7 bases and J lost 2; bases outside the gene matches: 2. Source study methods: Researchers report that nucleated cell counts were estimated from reference gene primer amplification. Sequenced by immunoSEQ multiplex PCR; TCRdb stores in-frame clones only, minus some. The V and J calls and clone size were taken over from that table, and D and trimming were inferred from the DNA. The table includes about 86,000 clones, approximately 78% detected once.

The gene calls are TRBV10-3 and TRBJ2-3, with 11 bases aligning to TRBD2. This receptor was identified in a woman of 80 years or more with acute or convalescent COVID-19. Sequencing was performed on peripheral blood. Here the CDR3 reads CAIKLAGDTDTQYF. CDR3 sequence (DNA): TGTGCCATCAAACTAGCGGGGGACACAGATACGCAGTATTTT.